The next 18 T cell receptor beta chains were all read from a single sample in a study of shared clonotypes between healthy human individuals. Assay: immunoSEQ multiplex PCR; the TCRdb copy retains only in-frame clones and omits some. The sample yields around 2.5 million clones, approximately 93% seen once. Source material: naive CD4+ T cells from PBMCs. Subset in this sample: CD45RA+ positively selected. The receptors derive from a young man in good health. Some clones in this sample may be carry-over from other donors' samples.

This chain joins TRBV11-2 and TRBJ2-7, with D possibly being TRBD1 (7 bases). The ends were cut back, 1 base at V and 1 base at J, with 17 bases in the middle. CDR3 size: 17 residues. Germline V gives CDR1 SGHAT, CDR2 FQNNGV. CDR3 bases: TGTGCCAGCAGCTTAGTTCAGGTGCCAGGGGGGTCCTACGAGCAGTACTTC. Translating it yields CASSLVQVPGGSYEQYF. The full variable domain, in which reference TRBV11-2 and TRBJ2-7 provide the parts outside the CDR3, is EAGVAQSPRYKIIEKRQSVAFWCNPISGHATLYWYQQILGQGPKLLIQFQNNGVVDDSQLPKDRFSAERLKGVDSTLKIQPAKLEDSAVYLCASSLVQVPGGSYEQYFGPGTRLTVT.

Remarks on this clone: Other nucleotide sequences from this sample produce the same CDR3. The chain links TRBV19 to TRBJ2-7; TRBD2 matches 12 bases. There are 14 residues in the CDR3. Germline CDR1 LNHDA, CDR2 SQIVND (reference sequence). V lost 5 bases, J lost 2 bases, and 1 base stayed unmatched. The CDR3 DNA reads as TGTGCCAGTAGTCGACTAGCGGGAGCCTACGAGCAGTACTTC. It is translated as CASSRLAGAYEQYF.

The chain has TRBV6-1 and TRBJ1-2, with D possibly being TRBD1 (5 bases). The CDR3 covers 12 residues. Trimming left V 4 bases short and J 5 bases short, with 8 bases between. From germline, CDR1 is MNHNS and CDR2 SASEGT. Written as DNA, the CDR3 is TGTGCCAGCAGTGCGAAGGGGTATGGCTACACCTTC. Amino acid sequence: CASSAKGYGYTF.

This clone was observed once. The genes are TRBV19 and TRBJ1-4, with D unresolved. Germline CDR1 reads LNHDA; CDR2 reads SQIVND (reference sequence). The V end lost 0 bases, the J end lost 8 bases, and 1 base lay between the germline ends. This CDR3 contains 11 residues. The DNA of the CDR3 is TGTGCCAGTAGTATAGACGAAAAACTGTTTTTT. Residues: CASSIDEKLFF.

The chain combines TRBV11-2 with TRBJ2-3, with 7 bases fitting TRBD2. With V trimmed by 3 bases and J by 2 bases, 5 bases remained unmatched. This CDR3 has 15 amino acids. Germline V lookup: CDR1 SGHAT, CDR2 FQNNGV. The CDR3 is CASSFGLADTDTQYF. The CDR3 bases are TGTGCCAGCAGCTTCGGGCTAGCGGACACAGATACGCAGTATTTT.

The V call is TRBV7-6, the J call TRBJ2-7, with TRBD2 matching 10 bases. Germline assignment: CDR1 SGHVS and CDR2 FNYEAQ. This CDR3 spans 15 amino acids. The trim removed 5 bases at V and 3 bases at J, leaving 7 bases unmatched. The CDR3 DNA reads as TGTGCCAGCAGCACCCGGACTAGCGGAAACTACGAGCAGTACTTC. Amino acids: CASSTRTSGNYEQYF.

This clone appeared once. J is TRBJ2-2 and V is TRBV19, with TRBD1 matching over 9 bases. The CDR3 runs to 16 residues. Unmatched junction bases numbered 7, after V lost 5 bases and J lost 3 bases. Germline V gene sequence: CDR1 LNHDA, CDR2 SQIVND (reference sequence). CDR3 loop: CASSLFGTGYTGELFF. The CDR3 DNA reads as TGTGCCAGTAGTCTTTTCGGGACAGGGTACACCGGGGAGCTGTTTTTT.

The chain uses TRBV5-5 and TRBJ1-5; possible D gene TRBD1, 5 bases. Germline V gene sequence: CDR1 SGHKS, CDR2 YYEKEE (reference sequence). The CDR3 totals 13 residues. V lost 4 bases to trimming and J lost 6 bases, with 11 bases between them. CDR3 nucleotides: TGTGCCAGCAGCATTTCAGGGACTCAGCCCCAGCATTTT. This sequence encodes CASSISGTQPQHF.

The genes are TRBV2 and TRBJ1-6, with TRBD1 as a possible D gene (6 bases). Germline lookup yields CDR1 SNHLY and CDR2 FYNNEI. V was trimmed by 2 bases and J by 7 bases, leaving 9 bases between them. The CDR3 totals 14 residues. The CDR3 DNA sequence: TGTGCCAGCAGTGAAATCCAGGGGAATTCACCCCTCCACTTT. Translating gives CASSEIQGNSPLHF.

The V call is TRBV6-1, the J call TRBJ2-3; TRBD2 might be the D (6 bases). Trimming took off 9 bases at V and 6 bases at J, with 13 bases between the two ends. The CDR3 is 12 amino acids. Germline V CDR1 and CDR2: MNHNS, SASEGT. In nucleotides, the CDR3 is TGTGCCAGTGCCGGTGGGGGGGATACGCAGTATTTT. This encodes CASAGGGDTQYF.

The V call is TRBV19, the J call TRBJ1-1; D uncertain. Germline loops: CDR1 LNHDA, CDR2 SQIVND (reference sequence). CDR3 size: 13 residues. V was cut by 8 bases and J by 8 bases, with 18 bases left in between. CDR3 sequence (DNA): TGTGCCAGTGCAGTTACCCACCAAACCGAAGCTTTCTTT. Translated: CASAVTHQTEAFF.

The chain carries TRBV5-6 and TRBJ2-5; D not resolved. Trimming cost V 1 base and J 5 bases, with 12 bases left between them. Germline V gene lookup returns CDR1 SGHDT and CDR2 YYEEEE. The CDR3 is made up of 14 amino acids. CDR3 bases: TGTGCCAGCAGCTTGTATTCCAGCGAGGAGACCCAGTACTTC. It encodes CASSLYSSEETQYF.

The gene calls are TRBV7-6 and TRBJ2-3, with D maybe TRBD2 (5 bases). The V gene lost 5 bases and the J gene lost 11 bases, with 17 bases spanning the gap. Germline V gene lookup returns CDR1 SGHVS and CDR2 FNYEAQ. There are 13 residues in the CDR3. CDR3 loop: CASSPRTPSEQYF. The DNA for the CDR3 is TGTGCCAGCAGCCCGCGGACTCCCTCGGAGCAGTATTTT.

The chain combines TRBV5-1 with TRBJ1-6, with 10 positions matching TRBD1. Germline V gene data show CDR1 as SGHRS and CDR2 as YFSETQ. The CDR3 contains 18 residues. The J segment lost 3 bases and the V segment lost 2 bases, leaving 8 bases of the junction unmatched. The CDR3 here is CASSLRGTGADYNSPLHF. CDR3 sequence (DNA): TGCGCCAGCAGCTTACGAGGGACAGGGGCTGACTATAATTCACCCCTCCACTTT.

This clone was counted only a few times. This sequence joins TRBV15 and TRBJ1-1; no definite D call. The CDR3 is 13 residues long. With 6 bases removed from V and 4 bases from J, the gap between germline ends came to 12 bases. Per germline, CDR1 LNHNV and CDR2 YYDKDF (reference sequence). The CDR3 coding sequence is TGTGCCACCAGTACGAGGGCCACCACTGAAGCTTTCTTT. Protein sequence: CATSTRATTEAFF.

This chain connects TRBV30 to TRBJ2-7; D is unclear. The CDR3 runs to 15 residues. Germline V gene lookup returns CDR1 GTSNPN and CDR2 SVGIG (reference sequence). V shed 0 bases and J shed 5 bases, with 17 bases lying between them. CDR3 amino acids: CAWSVFMRAAHEQYF. In DNA, the CDR3 is TGTGCCTGGAGTGTATTTATGCGCGCTGCCCACGAGCAGTACTTC. Combining the CDR3 with reference TRBV30 and TRBJ2-7 gives the whole variable domain SQTIHQWPATLVQPVGSPLSLECTVEGTSNPNLYWYRQAAGRGLQLLFYSVGIGQISSEVPQNLSASRPQDRQFILSSKKLLLSDSGFYLCAWSVFMRAAHEQYFGPGTRLTVT.

CDR3 residues: CSGGLGGQETQYF. The DNA for the CDR3 is TGCAGCGGGGGATTGGGGGGTCAAGAGACCCAGTACTTC. The rearrangement joins TRBV29-1 to TRBJ2-5; tentatively, D is TRBD2 (6 bases). CDR3 length: 13 amino acids. With 7 bases removed from V and 2 bases from J, the gap between germline ends came to 14 bases. Germline-derived CDR1 and CDR2 are SQVTM and ANQGSEA.

This rearrangement joins TRBV7-2 to TRBJ1-2; tentative D call: TRBD1 (5 bases). V was cut by 5 bases and J by 4 bases, with 17 bases left in between. Germline CDR1 and CDR2: SGHTA and FQGNSA. This CDR3 has 15 residues. This CDR3 reads CASSLERGPSYGYTF. The CDR3 DNA reads TGTGCCAGCAGCCTCGAGAGGGGCCCAAGCTATGGCTACACCTTC.